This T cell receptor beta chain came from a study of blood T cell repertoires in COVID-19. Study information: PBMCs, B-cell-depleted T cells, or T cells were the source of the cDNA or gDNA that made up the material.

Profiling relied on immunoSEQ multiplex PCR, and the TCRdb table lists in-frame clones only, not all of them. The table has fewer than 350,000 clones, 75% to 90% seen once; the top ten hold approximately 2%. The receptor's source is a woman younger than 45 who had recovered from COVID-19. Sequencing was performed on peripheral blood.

This CDR3 reads CASSYSRLYEQYF. The DNA of the CDR3 is TGTGCCAGCAGCTATTCACGACTCTACGAGCAGTACTTC. The chain combines TRBV7-2 with TRBJ2-7; D unresolved. The CDR3 is made up of 13 amino acids. Trimming took 4 bases from V and 3 from J, leaving 10 bases between them. CDR1 SGHTA and CDR2 FQGNSA come from the germline V gene.